The 13 T cell receptor beta chains below come from one sample, sequenced in a study of beta chain features in type 1 diabetes. Study-wide results and limits: Researchers report that Type 1 diabetes patients had moderately but significantly shorter TCRB CDR3s across all four CD4+ subsets.

No cognate antigen is known for these TCRs. What was sequenced were expressed TCRB transcripts, since all of the isolated RNA had been reverse transcribed. Sequencing was performed with immunoSEQ multiplex PCR; in TCRdb, only in-frame clones are kept and a portion is missing. The data hold roughly 160,000 clones, with 7.8% observed a single time. Material for sequencing was central memory CD4+ T cells from blood. These receptors all come from a middle-aged woman with type 1 diabetes.

This chain joins TRBV7-2 and TRBJ1-2; no clear D. Germline-derived CDR1 and CDR2 are SGHTA and FQGNSA. This CDR3 region has 15 residues. The V end lost 5 bases, the J end lost 7 bases, and 20 bases lay between the germline ends. CDR3 residues: CASSPGGQRRGGYTF. CDR3 in DNA: TGTGCCAGCAGCCCAGGAGGGCAGCGGAGAGGTGGCTACACCTTC.

This clone was counted a few times. The chain joins TRBV18 to TRBJ2-6; TRBD1 matches 9 bases. Germline CDR1 reads KGHSH; CDR2 reads LQKENI. The CDR3 is 16 residues long. Germline trimming cut 9 bases from V and 0 bases from J; bases unmatched to any gene: 6. Here the CDR3 reads CASPGQGGSGANVLTF. The CDR3 bases are TGTGCCAGTCCGGGACAGGGTGGCTCTGGGGCCAACGTCCTGACTTTC. The full variable domain, its missing parts supplied by reference TRBV18 and TRBJ2-6, is NAGVMQNPRHLVRRRGQEARLRCSPMKGHSHVYWYRQLPEEGLKFMVYLQKENIIDESGMPKERFSAEFPKEGPSILRIQQVVRGDSAAYFCASPGQGGSGANVLTFGAGSRLTVL.

This clone was seen more than once but under ten times. The J gene is TRBJ1-4, the V gene TRBV4-2; tentatively, D is TRBD1 (6 bases). V was clipped by 0 bases and J by 7 bases, with 9 bases between them. The CDR3 is 14 amino acids. Germline CDR1 reads LGHNA; CDR2 reads YNFKEQ. CDR3 nucleotides: TGTGCCAGCAGCCAAGAGGGACACCCTGAAAAACTGTTTTTT. Translated, it gives CASSQEGHPEKLFF.

This sequence joins TRBV29-1 and TRBJ2-1; the match to TRBD2 covers 7 bases. Germline CDR1 reads SQVTM; CDR2 reads ANQGSEA. The CDR3 is 15 amino acids. V trimming: 4 bases; J trimming: 9 bases; junction bases outside the gene matches: 15. CDR3 region: CSVGRSGQGGPEQFF. The DNA for the CDR3 is TGCAGCGTTGGTCGTTCGGGTCAGGGAGGGCCTGAGCAGTTCTTC.

This clone was picked up a small number of times. The chain recombines TRBV4-2 with TRBJ2-7; 15 bases match TRBD2. CDR3 size: 16 residues. The ends lost 4 bases at V and 5 bases at J; junction bases unmatched: 6. Germline assignment: CDR1 LGHNA and CDR2 YNFKEQ. The chain's CDR3 is CASSPSGLAGGDEQYF. For the CDR3, the DNA is TGTGCCAGCAGCCCCAGCGGACTAGCGGGGGGGGACGAGCAGTACTTC.

This clone was detected many times. The chain recombines TRBV7-3 with TRBJ2-1, with D perhaps matching TRBD2 (6 bases). The V end lost 1 base, the J end lost 6 bases, and 13 bases lay between the germline ends. The germline CDR1 and CDR2 sequences are SGHTA and FQGTGA. CDR3 size: 15 residues. The DNA of the CDR3 is TGTGCCAGCAGCTTAAATGGGGGGTGGCGCAATGAGCAGTTCTTC. The encoded protein is CASSLNGGWRNEQFF.

DNA of the CDR3: TGTGCCAGCAGCTTAGCCCAGACAGGGACGGTATCGACTTTCTTT. This gives the protein CASSLAQTGTVSTFF. This chain uses TRBV7-8 with TRBJ1-1, with 7 bases that match TRBD1. V lost 0 bases to trimming and J lost 12 bases; unmatched junction nucleotides: 13. The CDR3 length is 15 residues. Germline loops: CDR1 SGHVS, CDR2 FQNEAQ.

The rearrangement uses TRBV7-2 and TRBJ2-6, with D possibly being TRBD2 (6 bases). The ends were cut back, 1 base at V and 2 bases at J, with 15 bases in the middle. Germline CDR1 is SGHTA and CDR2 is FQGNSA. The CDR3 extends over 18 amino acids. The CDR3 DNA follows: TGTGCCAGCAGCTTAGAACCAGCGGGTTCCCCTGGGGCCAACGTCCTGACTTTC. This codes for CASSLEPAGSPGANVLTF.

At least ten counts were recorded for this clone. The DNA of the CDR3 is TGTGCCAGCAGTTCCCCCAGGGGGCGGGAGACCCAGTACTTC. Its translation is CASSSPRGRETQYF. The chain combines TRBV27 with TRBJ2-5; TRBD1 agrees at 8 bases. V shed 4 bases and J 5 bases; nucleotides not matched to a gene: 6. Germline CDR1 MNHEY, CDR2 SMNVEV (reference sequence). There are 14 residues in the CDR3.

The CDR3, as DNA: TGTGCCACCAGGAGGATGTTGACCGGGGAGCTGTTTTTT. It specifies CATRRMLTGELFF. The V gene is TRBV15, the J gene TRBJ2-2; D unresolved. V was trimmed by 6 bases and J by 5 bases, leaving 10 bases between them. The CDR3 sequence is 13 residues long. Per the germline V gene, CDR1 is LNHNV and CDR2 is YYDKDF (reference sequence).

This clone was observed many times. The chain couples TRBV14 to TRBJ2-5; tentative D call: TRBD2 (6 bases). The V end was cut by 0 bases, the J end by 5 bases, with 13 bases between. The germline V gene has CDR1 SGHDN and CDR2 FVKESK. The CDR3 is made up of 15 amino acids. The CDR3: CASSQEGLASETQYF. Here the CDR3 DNA reads TGTGCCAGCAGCCAAGAGGGCCTAGCGTCGGAGACCCAGTACTTC.

In its sample, this clone was seen a few times. This sequence joins TRBV18 and TRBJ2-7; 7 bases agree with TRBD1. From germline, CDR1 is KGHSH and CDR2 LQKENI. CDR3 length: 15 amino acids. J gave up 5 bases and V 4 bases, and 11 bases lay outside the gene matches. CDR3: CASSLSGTEPHEQYF. CDR3 nucleotide sequence: TGTGCCAGCTCACTTTCTGGGACAGAGCCTCACGAGCAGTACTTC.

The V call is TRBV7-9, the J call TRBJ2-3, with 8 positions matching TRBD2. The germline V gene has CDR1 SEHNR and CDR2 FQNEAQ (reference sequence). The J segment lost 0 bases and the V segment lost 5 bases, leaving 13 bases of the junction unmatched. This CDR3 region has 18 residues. Here the CDR3 reads CASSLGLVLYLSTDTQYF. CDR3 nucleotide sequence: TGTGCCAGCAGCCTGGGACTAGTCCTTTATCTTAGCACAGATACGCAGTATTTT. Full variable domain (outside the CDR3, taken from reference TRBV7-9 and TRBJ2-3): DTGVSQNPRHKITKRGQNVTFRCDPISEHNRLYWYRQTLGQGPEFLTYFQNEAQLEKSRLLSDRFSAERPKGSFSTLEIQRTEQGDSAMYLCASSLGLVLYLSTDTQYFGPGTRLTVL.